The T cell receptor (beta chain) described here comes from a study of monozygotic twins with inflammatory bowel disease. Germline V CDR1 and CDR2: WNHNN, SYGVQD (reference sequence). The CDR3 spans 17 residues. Points on this clonotype: Its matching antigen is unknown.

UMIs that had a 6-nucleotide sample barcode were put in using template switching. TCRdb processed the 5' RACE reads again and assigns one entry to each CDR3 protein, with no DNA. The record lists 140,000 to 150,000 distinct CDR3 sequences, of which the ten most abundant hold 1.2%. General study results and limits: IBD patients showed reduced TCRbeta diversity (inverse Simpson) versus healthy co-twins. Distinction of different T cell subtypes was not possible. Whether twins were concordant or discordant made no difference to repertoire similarity, possibly from limited power.

The specimen sequenced was blood. The chain joins TRBV10-1 to TRBJ2-1; TCRdb's D call, TRBD2, is unchecked because there is no DNA. This clonotype originated in a human donor with ulcerative colitis or Crohn's disease, or a healthy co-twin of an affected twin (not recorded which). The CDR3: CASSSLAGTERENEQFF.